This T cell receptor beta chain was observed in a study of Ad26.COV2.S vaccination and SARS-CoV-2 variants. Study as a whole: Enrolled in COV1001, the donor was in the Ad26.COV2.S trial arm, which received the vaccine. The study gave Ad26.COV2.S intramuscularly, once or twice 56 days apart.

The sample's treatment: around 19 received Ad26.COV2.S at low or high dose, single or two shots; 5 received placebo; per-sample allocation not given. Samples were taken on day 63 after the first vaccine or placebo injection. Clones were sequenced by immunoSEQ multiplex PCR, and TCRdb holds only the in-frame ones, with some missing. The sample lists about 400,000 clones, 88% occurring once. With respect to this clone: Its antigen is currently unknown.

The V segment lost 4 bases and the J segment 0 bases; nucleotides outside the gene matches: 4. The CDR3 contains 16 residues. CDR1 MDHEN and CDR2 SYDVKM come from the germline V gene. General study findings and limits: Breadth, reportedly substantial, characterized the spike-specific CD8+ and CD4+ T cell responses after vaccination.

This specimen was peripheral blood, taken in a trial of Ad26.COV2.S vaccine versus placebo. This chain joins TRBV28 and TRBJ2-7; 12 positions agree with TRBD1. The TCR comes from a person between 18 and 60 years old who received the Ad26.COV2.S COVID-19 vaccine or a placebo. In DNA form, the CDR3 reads TGTGCCAGCAGTTCCGGGGACAGGGGGCTCTCCTACGAGCAGTACTTC. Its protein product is CASSSGDRGLSYEQYF.